This passage covers 15 T cell receptor beta chains from one sample sequenced in a study of patients and donors after allogeneic stem cell transplantation (dated by TCRdb to about 2020). Library creation used RT-PCR. The sequencer was a NextSeq 550. TCRdb took the public reads, trimmed them with fastp at Q25, ran MiXCR for clone calling and kept in-frame beta chains. Every CDR3 protein is listed once, alongside the most common genes and DNA of its rows. In this sample the table shows approximately 250,000 distinct CDR3 sequences, 12% to 15% of which occur a single time. Around a tenth of the sample comes from the top ten. Material: blood, either unsorted or a sorted T cell fraction (not recorded which). These receptors all stem from a human donor who was either an allogeneic HSCT recipient or a stem cell or donor lymphocyte infusion donor (not recorded which). It is not recorded whose cells these are; they may come from a transplant donor.

This clonotype was detected only a few times. The chain carries TRBV20-1 and TRBJ2-1; weak D call: TRBD2 (6 bases). Trimming took 4 bases from V and 10 from J, leaving 11 bases between them. Per the germline V gene, CDR1 is DFQATT and CDR2 is SNEGSKA (reference sequence). The length of the CDR3 is 11 residues. Written as DNA, the CDR3 is TGCAGTGCTACGCGGGGCAGCGAGCAGTTCTTC. Its translation: CSATRGSEQFF.

The gene calls are TRBV7-9 and TRBJ1-5, with D unresolved. Germline V gene lookup returns CDR1 SEHNR and CDR2 FQNEAQ (reference sequence). Trimming took 6 bases from V and 4 from J, leaving 7 bases between them. CDR3 length equals 12 residues. For the CDR3, the DNA is TGTGCCAGCAGTAACCCAAATCAGCCCCAGCATTTT. Translation: CASSNPNQPQHF.

V and J are TRBV4-3 and TRBJ1-6; no clear D gene. V was trimmed by 0 bases and J by 8 bases, leaving 5 bases between them. The germline V gene has CDR1 LGHNA and CDR2 YSLEER. The CDR3 has 13 residues. The CDR3 sequence: CASSQDYDSPLHF. DNA for the CDR3: TGCGCCAGCAGCCAAGATTACGATTCACCCCTCCACTTT.

This clonotype was detected a few times. Here the CDR3 DNA reads TGTGCCAGCAGCTTAGCGTTTTCCCTAGCCAAAAACATTCAGTACTTC. Translated, it gives CASSLAFSLAKNIQYF. The gene calls are TRBV7-9 and TRBJ2-4; no firm D call. Trimming shortened V by 0 bases and J by 0 bases, and 9 bases separated the two germline ends. Germline CDR1 SEHNR, CDR2 FQNEAQ (reference sequence). This CDR3 comprises 16 residues.

CDR3 in amino acids: CASSSGGAYNEQFF. Here the CDR3 DNA reads TGTGCCAGCAGCAGCGGGGGGGCCTACAATGAGCAGTTCTTC. The chain is built from TRBV7-6 and TRBJ2-1, with 10 bases that match TRBD2. Germline CDR1 is SGHVS and CDR2 is FNYEAQ. The CDR3 consists of 14 residues. Germline trimming cut 5 bases from V and 2 bases from J; bases unmatched to any gene: 0.

V gene TRBV20-1 combines with J gene TRBJ2-5; no clear D. Per germline, CDR1 DFQATT and CDR2 SNEGSKA (reference sequence). The V and J ends lost 6 bases and 2 bases respectively, with 13 bases between them. The CDR3 loop spans 13 amino acids. The CDR3 DNA follows: TGCAGTGCCCATGGGTCTTTGCAAGAGACCCAGTACTTC. This codes for CSAHGSLQETQYF.

The chain uses TRBV7-2 and TRBJ2-2, with TRBD2 identical over 10 bases. Germline V gives CDR1 SGHTA, CDR2 FQGNSA. V shed 6 bases, J shed 4 bases, and the junction held 8 bases outside the gene matches. The CDR3 is made up of 16 amino acids. The CDR3 spells CASRASGGSLTGELFF. CDR3 DNA: TGTGCCAGCAGAGCTAGCGGGGGCTCCCTCACCGGGGAGCTGTTTTTT.

The genes are TRBV3-1 and TRBJ2-6, with TRBD2 identical over 12 bases. CDR3 size: 16 residues. Germline CDR1 and CDR2: LGHDT and YNNKEL (reference sequence). V lost 9 bases and J lost 2; bases outside the gene matches: 5. The DNA of the CDR3 is TGTGCCAGTGAGGGACTAGCGGGCGCTGGGGCCAACGTCCTGACTTTC. Translated: CASEGLAGAGANVLTF.

This clonotype was found a few times. This chain links TRBV4-2 with TRBJ2-7, with 7 positions matching TRBD1. This CDR3 is built from 15 residues. Per germline, CDR1 LGHNA and CDR2 YNFKEQ. V shed 3 bases and J 6 bases; nucleotides not matched to a gene: 11. Here the CDR3 reads CASSHAATGSLEQYF. As DNA, the CDR3 is TGTGCCAGCAGCCACGCTGCGACAGGGAGCCTCGAGCAGTACTTC.

V is TRBV20-1 and J is TRBJ1-5, with D unclear. The V gene lost 6 bases and the J gene lost 3 bases, with 15 bases spanning the gap. This CDR3 comprises 14 residues. Germline CDR1 and CDR2: DFQATT and SNEGSKA (reference sequence). This CDR3 reads CSAKPESPNQPQHF. The CDR3 DNA sequence: TGCAGTGCAAAACCGGAATCCCCCAATCAGCCCCAGCATTTT.

A few counts support this clonotype. The rearrangement links TRBV9 to TRBJ2-7; D tentatively fits TRBD1 or TRBD2 (5 bases each). V dropped 4 bases and J dropped 0 bases, with 11 bases sitting between them. CDR3 length equals 14 residues. Germline CDR1 SGDLS, CDR2 YYNGEE. The CDR3 DNA reads TGTGCCAGCAGCAAACGGGACGGCTCCTACGAGCAGTACTTC. Protein product: CASSKRDGSYEQYF.

This clonotype was seen more than once but under ten times. V usage is TRBV7-9 and J usage is TRBJ2-1; D gene unclear. This CDR3 has 12 residues. CDR1 SEHNR and CDR2 FQNEAQ come from the germline V gene (reference sequence). Trimming removed 5 bases at V and 4 bases at J, with 6 bases between. CDR3 amino acids: CASSPEYNEQFF. The DNA of the CDR3 is TGTGCCAGCAGCCCCGAGTACAATGAGCAGTTCTTC.

This clonotype has ten or more counts. The CDR3 is CATLGRAGAPSAQHF. The CDR3 DNA is TGTGCCACCTTGGGGCGAGCGGGGGCGCCCTCGGCCCAGCATTTT. This chain connects TRBV21-1 to TRBJ1-5; no DNA check was done on the table's D call, TRBD1. TRBV21-1 is tagged as a pseudogene. This CDR3 has 15 amino acids.

This clonotype has more than one count but fewer than ten. The chain combines TRBV2 with TRBJ1-2, with TRBD1 as a possible D gene (5 bases). V shed 2 bases and J shed 2 bases, with 6 bases lying between them. The V gene's germline CDR1 is SNHLY and CDR2 FYNNEI. This CDR3 region has 13 residues. The CDR3 DNA reads TGTGCCAGCAGTGAACAGGGAAACTATGGCTACACCTTC. Translated: CASSEQGNYGYTF. The variable domain in full, with the rest retrieved from reference TRBV2 and TRBJ1-2, is EPEVTQTPSHQVTQMGQEVILRCVPISNHLYFYWYRQILGQKVEFLVSFYNNEISEKSEIFDDQFSVERPDGSNFTLKIRSTKLEDSAMYFCASSEQGNYGYTFGSGTRLTVV.

On this clonotype: A much larger clone differs from this one at a single base, so this may be a read error. J is TRBJ2-7 and V is TRBV4-2, with 12 nucleotides matching TRBD2. CDR1 LGHNA and CDR2 YNFKEQ come from the germline V gene. V dropped 1 base and J dropped 1; count of bases not matched to a gene: 5. CDR3 length: 17 residues. In DNA form, the CDR3 reads TGTGCCAGCAGCCAAGGTGAAGGACTAGCGGGATCCTACGAGCAGTACTTC. Translation gives CASSQGEGLAGSYEQYF.